These 28 T cell receptor beta chains share one sample of origin, sequenced in a study of blood T cell repertoires in COVID-19. Repertoires were generated with immunoSEQ multiplex PCR, while TCRdb's copy carries only in-frame clones and drops some. This table has just over 250,000 clones, around 86% appearing once. The sequencing input was peripheral blood. Receptor source: a middle-aged man who had recovered from COVID-19.

This CDR3 is CASSRQGGELFF. For the CDR3, the DNA is TGTGCCAGCAGTCGACAGGGCGGGGAGCTGTTTTTT. The chain combines TRBV6-2 or TRBV6-3 with TRBJ2-2, with 7 bases matching TRBD1. In germline, CDR1 is MNHEY, CDR2 SVGEGT. The CDR3 is 12 amino acids. J lost 7 bases, V lost 5 bases, and 1 base had no gene match.

The chain couples TRBV6-6 to TRBJ1-2, with 7 bases that match TRBD1. This CDR3 contains 13 residues. The V gene's germline CDR1 is MNHNY and CDR2 SVGAGI (reference sequence). Germline trimming cut 11 bases from V and 4 bases from J; bases unmatched to any gene: 10. CDR3 protein: CASLETGRYGYTF. The CDR3 DNA reads TGTGCCTCCCTGGAGACAGGGCGCTATGGCTACACCTTC.

The CDR3 sequence: CASSGANVLTF. The CDR3, as DNA: TGTGCCTCATCTGGGGCCAACGTCCTGACTTTC. This chain links TRBV30 with TRBJ2-6; D unclear. There are 11 residues in the CDR3. CDR1 and CDR2 (germline): GTSNPN, SVGIG (reference sequence). V gave up 7 bases and J gave up 1 base, with 2 bases separating them.

The chain couples TRBV6-6 to TRBJ2-7, with 7 bases fitting TRBD1. V shed 6 bases, J shed 5 bases, and the junction held 10 bases outside the gene matches. Looked up from germline, CDR1 is MNHNY and CDR2 is SVGAGI (reference sequence). The CDR3 covers 14 residues. As DNA, the CDR3 is TGTGCCAGCAGCCCAACAGGGGTAGGACACGAGCAGTACTTC. This sequence encodes CASSPTGVGHEQYF.

The chain employs TRBV21-1 and TRBJ1-2; TRBD1 was called by the table and not checked on the DNA. TRBV21-1 is a pseudogene segment. The CDR3 sequence is 18 residues long. For the CDR3, the DNA is TGTGCCAGCAGCACGGGGGACAGGTTCACTAAGGGTCTGAGCGGCTACACCTTC. Translation gives CASSTGDRFTKGLSGYTF.

The chain links TRBV25-1 to TRBJ2-3; D might be TRBD2 (6 bases). Trimming took 7 bases from V and 5 from J, leaving 16 bases between them. Germline CDR1 reads MGHDK; CDR2 reads SYGVNS. The CDR3 covers 14 residues. CDR3 sequence reads: CASTKGGGIDTQYF. As DNA, the CDR3 is TGTGCCAGCACCAAGGGAGGCGGAATAGATACGCAGTATTTT.

The chain links TRBV7-2 to TRBJ2-4, with TRBD1 as a possible D gene (5 bases). CDR1 is SGHTA and CDR2 is FQGNSA in the germline V gene. V dropped 0 bases and J dropped 1 base, with 7 bases sitting between them. The CDR3 is 15 amino acids. CDR3 nucleotide sequence: TGTGCCAGCAGCTTAGCGGCAGGGGCCAAAAACATTCAGTACTTC. The encoded protein is CASSLAAGAKNIQYF. The full variable domain, in which reference TRBV7-2 and TRBJ2-4 provide the parts outside the CDR3, is GAGVSQSPSNKVTEKGKDVELRCDPISGHTALYWYRQSLGQGLEFLIYFQGNSAPDKSGLPSDRFSAERTGGSVSTLTIQRTQQEDSAVYLCASSLAAGAKNIQYFGAGTRLSVL.

This chain uses TRBV5-1 with TRBJ2-2; 9 bases map to TRBD2. Losses at the gene ends were 4 bases for V and 3 bases for J; bases not matched to a gene: 1. Germline V gives CDR1 SGHRS, CDR2 YFSETQ. CDR3 size: 14 residues. The CDR3 bases are TGCGCCAGCAGCCTAGCGGGGTACACCGGGGAGCTGTTTTTT. Translating it yields CASSLAGYTGELFF. Based on the CDR3 plus reference TRBV5-1 and TRBJ2-2, the full variable domain is KAGVTQTPRYLIKTRGQQVTLSCSPISGHRSVSWYQQTPGQGLQFLFEYFSETQRNKGNFPGRFSGRQFSNSRSEMNVSTLELGDSALYLCASSLAGYTGELFFGEGSRLTVL.

The rearrangement uses TRBV2 and TRBJ2-3; 10 bases are a match to TRBD2. The J segment lost 4 bases and the V segment lost 5 bases, leaving 21 bases of the junction unmatched. Germline V gene data show CDR1 as SNHLY and CDR2 as FYNNEI. The CDR3 is 20 amino acids. In nucleotides, the CDR3 is TGTGCCAGCAGTCCTCGGGGTAGCGGGAGGTCCCACCCCAATCCAGATACGCAGTATTTT. It is translated as CASSPRGSGRSHPNPDTQYF.

This chain links TRBV12-3 or TRBV12-4 with TRBJ1-6; 7 bases match TRBD1. The CDR3 totals 12 residues. Trimming cost V 6 bases and J 10 bases; bases outside gene matches: 3. The CDR3 loop is CASSPGGSPLHF. CDR3 nucleotides: TGTGCCAGCAGCCCAGGGGGGTCACCCCTCCACTTT.

This clone was seen a few times. The rearrangement links TRBV19 to TRBJ1-6; TRBD1 agrees at 9 bases. V gave up 8 bases and J gave up 9 bases; unmatched junction bases: 11. CDR1 and CDR2 from the germline V gene are LNHDA and SQIVND (reference sequence). CDR3 length equals 15 residues. Here the CDR3 reads CASVAGGQGISPLHF. The CDR3 bases are TGTGCCAGTGTCGCGGGGGGACAGGGAATTTCACCCCTCCACTTT.

V and J are TRBV27 and TRBJ2-7, with D perhaps matching TRBD2 (5 bases). Germline-derived CDR1 and CDR2 are MNHEY and SMNVEV (reference sequence). Trimming shortened V by 4 bases and J by 1 base, and 26 bases separated the two germline ends. This CDR3 spans 19 amino acids. This CDR3 reads CASSSIASGIIPDSYEQYF. DNA for the CDR3: TGTGCCAGCAGTTCAATAGCGTCCGGGATAATCCCCGATTCCTACGAGCAGTACTTC.

The chain recombines TRBV6-6 with TRBJ2-7, with TRBD1 matching 9 bases. The CDR3 loop spans 15 amino acids. The germline gives CDR1 MNHNY, CDR2 SVGAGI (reference sequence). The V segment lost 2 bases and the J segment 6 bases; nucleotides outside the gene matches: 8. CDR3 nucleotides: TGTGCCAGCAGTTACCCCGGACAGGGGATGGGCGAGCAGTACTTC. As protein: CASSYPGQGMGEQYF.

The sample holds one count of this clone. V is TRBV30 and J is TRBJ1-2, with no clear D. Trimming took 2 bases from V and 2 from J, leaving 6 bases between them. The CDR3 is made up of 12 amino acids. Germline CDR1 reads GTSNPN; CDR2 reads SVGIG (reference sequence). CDR3 loop: CAWSSGNYGYTF. The CDR3 DNA sequence: TGTGCCTGGAGTTCGGGGAACTATGGCTACACCTTC.

The V and J genes are TRBV7-6 and TRBJ2-1, with D maybe TRBD2 (7 bases). CDR1 is SGHVS and CDR2 is FNYEAQ in the germline V gene. Trimming shortened V by 4 bases and J by 2 bases, and 15 bases separated the two germline ends. The CDR3 extends over 16 amino acids. Here the CDR3 reads CASSSTGGGAYNEQFF. CDR3 in DNA: TGTGCCAGCAGCTCTACTGGCGGGGGCGCCTACAATGAGCAGTTCTTC.

V is TRBV25-1 and J is TRBJ2-3; 10 bases map to TRBD2. V dropped 0 bases and J dropped 4; count of bases not matched to a gene: 4. The CDR3 extends over 16 amino acids. Germline CDR1 MGHDK, CDR2 SYGVNS. The CDR3 here is CASSEYQRGGADTQYF. CDR3 nucleotides: TGTGCCAGCAGTGAATATCAGCGGGGGGGAGCAGATACGCAGTATTTT.

V gene TRBV23-1 combines with J gene TRBJ2-7; the match to TRBD1 covers 10 bases. TRBV23-1 carries the ORF label, with uncertain function. This CDR3 has 15 amino acids. Trimming took 8 bases from V and 4 from J; bases not matched to a gene: 11. CDR3 sequence (DNA): TGCGCCAGCTGTACCACGGGACAGGGGTTTTACGAGCAGTACTTC. Its protein is CASCTTGQGFYEQYF.

The chain has TRBV20-1 and TRBJ2-5, with TRBD2 matching over 8 bases. CDR1 and CDR2 (germline): DFQATT, SNEGSKA (reference sequence). The length of the CDR3 is 11 residues. The trim removed 4 bases at V and 5 bases at J, leaving 0 bases unmatched. The CDR3 DNA follows: TGCAGTGCTACGGGGGGGGAGACCCAGTACTTC. Translating gives CSATGGETQYF.

This chain joins TRBV11-2 and TRBJ1-2; no reliable D call. Trimming removed 1 base from V and 7 bases from J, with 10 bases in between. The CDR3 runs to 13 residues. Per the germline V gene, CDR1 is SGHAT and CDR2 is FQNNGV. The CDR3 loop reads CASSLARGAGYTF. CDR3 bases: TGTGCCAGCAGCTTAGCCCGGGGTGCTGGCTACACCTTC. The full variable domain, its missing parts supplied by reference TRBV11-2 and TRBJ1-2, is EAGVAQSPRYKIIEKRQSVAFWCNPISGHATLYWYQQILGQGPKLLIQFQNNGVVDDSQLPKDRFSAERLKGVDSTLKIQPAKLEDSAVYLCASSLARGAGYTFGSGTRLTVV.

This chain uses TRBV18 with TRBJ2-3; 9 bases map to TRBD2. Germline CDR1 reads KGHSH; CDR2 reads LQKENI. This CDR3 is built from 16 residues. V trimming: 1 base; J trimming: 2 bases; junction bases outside the gene matches: 4. DNA of the CDR3: TGTGCCAGCTCACCACTCGCGGGAGGGTCCACAGATACGCAGTATTTT. Translation gives CASSPLAGGSTDTQYF.

The chain links TRBV7-2 to TRBJ1-4, with a weak D call TRBD1 (5 bases). CDR3 length: 15 residues. Germline CDR1 reads SGHTA; CDR2 reads FQGNSA. The V end lost 3 bases, the J end lost 5 bases, and 13 bases lay between the germline ends. The CDR3 DNA follows: TGTGCCAGCAGCTTCGGGGGTAGGATGAATGAAAAACTGTTTTTT. Amino acid sequence: CASSFGGRMNEKLFF.

The V and J genes are TRBV18 and TRBJ2-1; D not certain. Germline assignment: CDR1 KGHSH and CDR2 LQKENI. This CDR3 region has 17 residues. The V end was cut by 3 bases, the J end by 0 bases, with 15 bases between. In DNA, the CDR3 is TGTGCCAGCTCACCTTATTCGACCCCAGGCTCCTACAATGAGCAGTTCTTC. As protein: CASSPYSTPGSYNEQFF.

The chain links TRBV7-8 to TRBJ2-1; 9 bases line up with TRBD2. V trimming: 5 bases; J trimming: 8 bases; junction bases outside the gene matches: 7. CDR3 length: 14 residues. Germline CDR1 is SGHVS and CDR2 is FQNEAQ. The CDR3, as DNA: TGTGCCAGCAGCGATAGCGGGAGTAAAGATGAGCAGTTCTTC. Amino acid sequence: CASSDSGSKDEQFF.

The chain uses TRBV27 and TRBJ2-7; TRBD2 matches at 14 bases. From germline, CDR1 is MNHEY and CDR2 SMNVEV (reference sequence). V dropped 5 bases and J dropped 7; count of bases not matched to a gene: 10. This CDR3 region has 16 residues. In nucleotides, the CDR3 is TGTGCCAGCAGTACCCGACTAGCGGGAGGGCCGGGTGAGCAGTACTTC. It is translated as CASSTRLAGGPGEQYF.

J is TRBJ2-7 and V is TRBV29-1, with 7 bases aligning to TRBD1. CDR3 length: 15 residues. CDR1 is SQVTM, CDR2 ANQGSEA, per germline. V trimming: 2 bases; J trimming: 2 bases; junction bases outside the gene matches: 9. This CDR3 reads CSVESVPGQTYEQYF. CDR3 sequence (DNA): TGCAGCGTTGAATCCGTACCGGGACAGACCTACGAGCAGTACTTC.

V and J are TRBV5-4 and TRBJ2-4, with 9 bases identical to TRBD2. The germline CDR1 and CDR2 sequences are SGHNT and YYREEE (reference sequence). The V segment lost 4 bases and the J segment 6 bases; nucleotides outside the gene matches: 8. The CDR3 runs 15 residues. The CDR3 nucleotides are TGTGCCAGCAGCGGCGGGACTAGCCTGTCAAACATTCAGTACTTC. Amino acids: CASSGGTSLSNIQYF.

V and J are TRBV18 and TRBJ1-5; maybe TRBD1 (5 bases). This CDR3 spans 16 amino acids. Trimming shortened V by 3 bases and J by 1 base, and 13 bases separated the two germline ends. Germline V lookup: CDR1 KGHSH, CDR2 LQKENI. The CDR3, as DNA: TGTGCCAGCTCACCCCAGGGATCACTGAGCAATCAGCCCCAGCATTTT. This gives the protein CASSPQGSLSNQPQHF.

This chain connects TRBV29-1 to TRBJ2-1; the match to TRBD2 covers 7 bases. In germline, CDR1 is SQVTM, CDR2 ANQGSEA. The CDR3 loop spans 13 amino acids. The V and J ends lost 6 bases and 4 bases, in that order; junction bases with no gene match: 6. The CDR3 bases are TGCAGCGTCCGGGGAGGGCCGTACAATGAGCAGTTCTTC. Translation: CSVRGGPYNEQFF.